The rows below give T cell receptor beta chains drawn from one sample of a study of T cell changes during pregnancy in multiple sclerosis. Here immunoSEQ multiplex PCR was the method, and the copy in TCRdb shows in-frame clones only, minus some. Found here are about 80,000 clones, just over 90% of them singletons; the top ten hold approximately 1.5%. Source: peripheral blood, taken before pregnancy. The receptors derive from a female donor with multiple sclerosis, enrolled in a pregnancy study. Each CDR3 is given with its conserved first and last residue. D genes are given only for firm matches. Clone size is shown for a subset of rows, as once, few, many or a class of expanded clone.

>TRBJ2-6|13|TRBV5-8|-|-
TGTGCCGGGCAGTCCTCTGGGGCCAACGTCCTGACTTTC
CAGQSSGANVLTF
>TRBJ2-2|18|TRBV11-3|-|-
TGTGCCAGCAGCTTCGGCCTCAGAGGCCCGGCGAACACCGGGGAGCTGTTTTTT
CASSFGLRGPANTGELFF
>TRBJ1-5|18|TRBV10-1|-|-
TGCGCCGCCTTAAGGATCCGGGGGGCGAACCATAGCAATCAGCCCCAGCATTTT
CAALRIRGANHSNQPQHF
>TRBJ1-2|14|TRBV10-3|-|-
TGTGCCATCAGTGAGGCTGGGCAGAACTATGGCTACACCTTC
CAISEAGQNYGYTF
>TRBJ1-2|13|TRBV25-1|-|once
TGTGCCAGCAGCCAAAGCAACAGGGATGGCTACACCTTC
CASSQSNRDGYTF
>TRBJ2-5|16|TRBV7-2|TRBD2|once
TGTGCCAGCAGCTTACCGCTAAGTAGCGGGGAAGAGACCCAGTACTTC
CASSLPLSSGEETQYF
>TRBJ2-3|18|TRBV6-1|TRBD2|-
TGTGCCAGCAGTGTGAAGAGGACTAGCGGGGGACGCACAGATACGCAGTATTTT
CASSVKRTSGGRTDTQYF
>TRBJ2-5|11|TRBV4-1|-|-
TGCGCCAGCAGCCAAGATCGGACCCAGTACTTC
CASSQDRTQYF
>TRBJ1-1|14|TRBV7-3|-|-
TGTGCCAGCAGCCCCATTGGGGGGGTTGCTGAAGCTTTCTTT
CASSPIGGVAEAFF
>TRBJ2-7|15|TRBV29-1|TRBD1|-
TGCAGCGTTGGAGTACCGGGACAGGGGACCTACGAGCAGTACTTC
CSVGVPGQGTYEQYF
>TRBJ2-7|15|TRBV30|-|-
TGTGCCTGGAGTGTAACCGGGTCTGGAACCTACGAGCAGTACTTC
CAWSVTGSGTYEQYF
>TRBJ1-5|15|TRBV4-1|-|-
TGCGCCAGCAGCCAAGTGTCGGGATCGGATCAGCCCCAGCATTTT
CASSQVSGSDQPQHF
>TRBJ1-2|16|TRBV18|-|-
TGTGCCAGCTCACCCGGCAGCCCCGACAGACTTCGAGGCTACACCTTC
CASSPGSPDRLRGYTF
>TRBJ2-5|14|TRBV7-2|TRBD2|-
TGTGCCAGCAGCTTAAGCGGGAACCAAGAGACCCAGTACTTC
CASSLSGNQETQYF
>TRBJ2-1|17|TRBV7-9|TRBD2|-
TGTGCCAGCTTCGGGGGGGGGCGAGGGTCATCTGGCCATGAGCAGTTCTTC
CASFGGGRGSSGHEQFF
>TRBJ2-5|13|TRBV5-4|-|-
TGTGCCAGCAGTTTTCAGGGTTTGGAGACCCAGTACTTC
CASSFQGLETQYF
>TRBJ2-1|15|TRBV4-1|TRBD2|-
TGCGCCAGCAGCCAAGTGAATAGCGGGATCAATGAGCAGTTCTTC
CASSQVNSGINEQFF
>TRBJ2-5|13|TRBV2|TRBD1|-
TGTGCCAGCACCAGACAGGGGGGGGAGACCCAGTACTTC
CASTRQGGETQYF
>TRBJ1-2|15|TRBV9|TRBD1|-
TGTGCCAGCAGCTCGGGACAGGGAGGGCTCTATGGCTACACCTTC
CASSSGQGGLYGYTF
>TRBJ2-1|15|TRBV19|TRBD2|-
TGTGCCAGTGGGCTAGGACTAGAATCCTACAATGAGCAGTTCTTC
CASGLGLESYNEQFF
>TRBJ2-6|16|TRBV18|-|-
TGTGCCAGCTCACCAAGGCAGGGTGCTGGGGCCAACGTCCTGACTTTC
CASSPRQGAGANVLTF
>TRBJ1-4|12|TRBV10-3|-|-
TGTGCCATCAGCACCGGGGATGAAAAACTGTTTTTT
CAISTGDEKLFF
>TRBJ2-7|13|TRBV27|TRBD1|-
TGTGCCAGCAGTTACGGGACAGGGGGCGAGCAGTACTTC
CASSYGTGGEQYF
>TRBJ2-2|20|TRBV9|TRBD2|once
TGTGCCAGCAGCGGGGACGGGACTAGCGTAAAACCTACGAACACCGGGGAGCTGTTTTTT
CASSGDGTSVKPTNTGELFF
>TRBJ1-5|15|TRBV21-1|-|-
TGTGCCAGCAGCATGGGGGGTCAGCCCAATCAGCCCCAGCATTTT
CASSMGGQPNQPQHF
>TRBJ1-4|15|TRBV6-5|TRBD1|once
TGTGCCAGCAGGACCTACGGGACAGGGGGTTACGGACTGTTTTTT
CASRTYGTGGYGLFF
>TRBJ2-2|14|TRBV7-6|-|-
TGTGCCAGCAGCTTAGAATTGACAGCCGGGGAGCTGTTTTTT
CASSLELTAGELFF
>TRBJ1-5|15|TRBV28|TRBD1|-
TGTGCCAGCAGTTCGGGACAGGGGACTAATCAGCCCCAGCATTTT
CASSSGQGTNQPQHF
>TRBJ2-5|16|TRBV2|TRBD2|-
TGTGCCAGCAGTTTGACTAGCGGGGGAGGGGGCGAGACCCAGTACTTC
CASSLTSGGGGETQYF
>TRBJ2-1|18|TRBV4-1|TRBD2|-
TGCGCCAGCAGCCAAGGCCCCCAACTTGCGGGGGGGCCCAATGAGCAGTTCTTC
CASSQGPQLAGGPNEQFF
>TRBJ2-1|16|TRBV6-4|TRBD2|-
TGTGCCAGCAGTGACTCGAGTAGCGGGGGGTACAATGAGCAGTTCTTC
CASSDSSSGGYNEQFF
>TRBJ1-6|16|TRBV18|-|-
TGTGCCAGCTCACCGTCGGGGTCGGGAAGGAATTCACCCCTCCACTTT
CASSPSGSGRNSPLHF
>TRBJ2-5|13|TRBV13|-|-
TGTGCCAGCAGCTTAGAAACTGAAGAGACCCAGTACTTC
CASSLETEETQYF
>TRBJ2-3|15|TRBV25-1|TRBD1|-
TGTGCCAGCAGTGAAGACAGGGGGAGACCAGATACGCAGTATTTT
CASSEDRGRPDTQYF
>TRBJ2-2|14|TRBV6-5|-|-
TGTGCCAGCAGATTACAGGGAAACACCGGGGAGCTGTTTTTT
CASRLQGNTGELFF
>TRBJ1-2|13|TRBV5-6|-|-
TGTGCCAGCAGCTTGGTGGGGCAGGGTGGCTACACCTTC
CASSLVGQGGYTF
>TRBJ1-3|15|TRBV11-2|-|-
TGTGCCAGCAGCGTGGACAGTAGTAGAGGAAACACCATATATTTT
CASSVDSSRGNTIYF
>TRBJ1-1|13|TRBV6-1|-|-
TGTGCCAGCAGCGTAAACAGCGGCACTGAAGCTTTCTTT
CASSVNSGTEAFF
>TRBJ2-1|13|TRBV5-1|-|-
TGCGCCACCGCGGGGTTGCAGAACAATGAGCAGTTCTTC
CATAGLQNNEQFF
>TRBJ1-2|14|TRBV5-1|-|-
TGCGCCAGCAGCAGAGGACAGTGGCTAAGTGGCTACACCTTC
CASSRGQWLSGYTF
>TRBJ1-2|14|TRBV5-1|TRBD1|-
TGCGCCAGCAGCTTGGACAGGGGATCCTATGGCTACACCTTC
CASSLDRGSYGYTF
>TRBJ1-2|15|TRBV5-6|TRBD1|-
TGTGCCAGCAGCTTTGGGACAGGGGGTTTGGGTGGCTACACCTTC
CASSFGTGGLGGYTF
>TRBJ2-5|19|TRBV29-1|TRBD2|-
TGCAGCGTTGAAGATCCGGGGGCGCCGTGGGCGGGGGGCCAAGAGACCCAGTACTTC
CSVEDPGAPWAGGQETQYF
>TRBJ2-3|15|TRBV5-4|TRBD1|-
TGTGCCAGCAGCTTGTACCAGGGGGCTGCAGATACGCAGTATTTT
CASSLYQGAADTQYF